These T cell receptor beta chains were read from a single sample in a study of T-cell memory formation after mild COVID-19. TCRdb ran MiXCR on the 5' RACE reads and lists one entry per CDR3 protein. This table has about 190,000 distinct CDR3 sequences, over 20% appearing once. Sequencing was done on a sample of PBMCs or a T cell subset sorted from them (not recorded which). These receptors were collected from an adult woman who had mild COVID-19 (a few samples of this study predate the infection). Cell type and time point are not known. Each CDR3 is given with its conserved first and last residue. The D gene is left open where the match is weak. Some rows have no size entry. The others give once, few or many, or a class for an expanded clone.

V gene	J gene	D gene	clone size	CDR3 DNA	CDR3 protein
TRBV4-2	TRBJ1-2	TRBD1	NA	TGTGCCAGCAGCCATAACCGGGGGACAGCCTATGGCTACACCTTC	CASSHNRGTAYGYTF
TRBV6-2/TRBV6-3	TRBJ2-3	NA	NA	TGTGCCAGCAGCTTCCCCAACTTGGCAGATACGCAGTATTTT	CASSFPNLADTQYF
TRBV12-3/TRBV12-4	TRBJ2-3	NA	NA	TGTGCCAGCAGTTTCGAGGGCGGGGCAGATACGCAGTATTTT	CASSFEGGADTQYF
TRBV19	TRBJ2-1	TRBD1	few	TGTGCCAGTAGGGACAGGGTTTACAATGAGCAGTTCTTC	CASRDRVYNEQFF
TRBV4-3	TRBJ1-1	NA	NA	TGCGCCAGCAGCCAAGGAGCGGTCGCCAGGAACACTGAAGCTTTCTTT	CASSQGAVARNTEAFF
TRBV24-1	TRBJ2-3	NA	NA	TGTGCCACCAGTGATTTGACCCCGTTAGGAAGACAGGATACGCAGTATTTT	CATSDLTPLGRQDTQYF
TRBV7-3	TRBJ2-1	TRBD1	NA	TGTGCCAGAAGCTCACAGGGACAGGGAATCCATGAGCAGTTCTTC	CARSSQGQGIHEQFF
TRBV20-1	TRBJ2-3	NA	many	TGCAGTGCTAGAGATCTCGACCGTGGCGAGATCACAGATACGCAGTATTTT	CSARDLDRGEITDTQYF
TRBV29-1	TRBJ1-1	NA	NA	TGCAGCGTTACTGGACAGAACACTGAAGCTTTCTTT	CSVTGQNTEAFF
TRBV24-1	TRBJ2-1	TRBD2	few	TGTGCCACCAGTGACCCGACGCGGGGGACCTACAATGAGCAGTTCTTC	CATSDPTRGTYNEQFF
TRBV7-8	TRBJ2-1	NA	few	TGTGCCAGCAGCGTGACCATGGAGCAGTTCTTC	CASSVTMEQFF
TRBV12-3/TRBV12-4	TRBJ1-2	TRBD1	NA	TGTGCCAGCAGTTTAGCCGGACAGGGTTATGGCTACACCTTC	CASSLAGQGYGYTF
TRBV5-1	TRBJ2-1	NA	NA	TGCGCCAGCAGCTTGTACCCGGTCGATGAGCAGTTCTTC	CASSLYPVDEQFF
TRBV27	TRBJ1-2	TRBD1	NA	TGTGCCAGCAGTTCAGACAGGGGGACGGTGTTGACCTTC	CASSSDRGTVLTF
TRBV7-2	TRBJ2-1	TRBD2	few	TGTGCCAGCAGCTCACGGCTAGCGGGGTTCTACAATGAGCAGTTCTTC	CASSSRLAGFYNEQFF
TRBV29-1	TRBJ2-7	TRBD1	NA	TGCAGCGTTGAGACAGGGGTATACGAGCAGTACTTC	CSVETGVYEQYF
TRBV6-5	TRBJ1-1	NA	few	TGTGCCAGCAGTTACTCAGACAGCAACACTGAAGCTTTCTTT	CASSYSDSNTEAFF
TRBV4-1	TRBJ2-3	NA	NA	TGCGCCAGCAGCCAAGAACCTGGGTTCACAGATACGCAGTATTTT	CASSQEPGFTDTQYF
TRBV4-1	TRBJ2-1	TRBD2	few	TGCGCCAGCAGCCCCATTCCCCAGGGAGGGACGAAATCCGGGGAGTTCTTC	CASSPIPQGGTKSGEFF
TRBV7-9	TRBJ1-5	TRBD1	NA	TGTGCCAGCGGAGGACAGGTGAATCAGCCCCAGCATTTT	CASGGQVNQPQHF
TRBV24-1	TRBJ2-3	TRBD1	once	TGTGCCACCAGTGATCCGGGACAGCCCCGCCTAGATACGCAGTATTTT	CATSDPGQPRLDTQYF
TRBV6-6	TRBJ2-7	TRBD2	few	TGTGCCAGCAGCTATAGCGGGAACCCCTACGAGCAGTACTTC	CASSYSGNPYEQYF
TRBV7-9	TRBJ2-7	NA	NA	TGTGCCAGCAGCCTAGACAACTCTAGAGAGCAGTACTTC	CASSLDNSREQYF
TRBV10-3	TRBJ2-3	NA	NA	TGTGCCATCAGTGAGTTTAGCGAGACGGCAGATACGCAGTATTTT	CAISEFSETADTQYF
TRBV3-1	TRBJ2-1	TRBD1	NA	TGTGCCAGCAGCCAAGAAACTTACAGGGGCGATGAGCAGTTCTTC	CASSQETYRGDEQFF
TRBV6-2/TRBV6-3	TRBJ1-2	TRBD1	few	TGTGCCAGCAGACGGGACAGGGACTATGGCTACACCTTC	CASRRDRDYGYTF
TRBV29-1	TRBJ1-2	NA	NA	TGCAGCGCTCCGGGGGCGCGGGGCGGCTACACCTTC	CSAPGARGGYTF
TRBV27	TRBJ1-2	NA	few	TGTGCCAGCAGTTTCGGTAGGGCTAACTATGGCTACACCTTC	CASSFGRANYGYTF
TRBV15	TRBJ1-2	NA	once	TGTGCCACCAGCAGGGGACGGAACCTAGCTAACTATGGCTACACCTTC	CATSRGRNLANYGYTF
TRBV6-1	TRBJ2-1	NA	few	TGTGCCAGCAAAGTAGGGCTGAGACCGCAGTTCTTC	CASKVGLRPQFF
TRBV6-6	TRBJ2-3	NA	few	TGTGCCAGCAGTCCCCCTCGGGGGATAGATACGCAGTATTTT	CASSPPRGIDTQYF
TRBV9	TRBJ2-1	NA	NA	TGTGCCAGCAGCGTAGCTTTTGGCCCCGGGGATGAGCAGTTCTTC	CASSVAFGPGDEQFF
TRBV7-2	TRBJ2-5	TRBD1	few	TGTGCCAGCAGCTTAGAAACAGGGGTCCGAGAGACCCAGTACTTC	CASSLETGVRETQYF
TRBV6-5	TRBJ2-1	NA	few	TGTGCCAGCAGTTATGAACAGGGGGGGTACAATGAGCAGTTCTTC	CASSYEQGGYNEQFF
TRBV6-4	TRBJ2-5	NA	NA	TGTGCCAGCAGTGAAACCCCCGGGACACAAGAGACCCAGTACTTC	CASSETPGTQETQYF
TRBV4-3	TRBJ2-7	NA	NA	TGCGCCAGCAGCCAAGACAGCGCTACCTACGAGCAGTACTTC	CASSQDSATYEQYF
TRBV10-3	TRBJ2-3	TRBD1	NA	TGTGCCATCAGTTCCACCGGGACAGGGGCGGGAGATACGCAGTATTTT	CAISSTGTGAGDTQYF
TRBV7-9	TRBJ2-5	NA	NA	TGTGCCAGCAGCTCCTCGGGGGAAGTCCAAGAGACCCAGTACTTC	CASSSSGEVQETQYF
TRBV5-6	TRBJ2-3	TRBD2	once	TGTGCCAGCAGCTTGGCCGGTAGCGGGGGGACAGATACGCAGTATTTT	CASSLAGSGGTDTQYF
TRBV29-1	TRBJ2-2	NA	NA	TGCAGCGTTGAATCCAGTCTCACCGGGGAGCTGTTTTTT	CSVESSLTGELFF
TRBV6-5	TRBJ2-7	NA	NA	TGTGCCAGCAGTTATGCAGGGGTCTACGAGCAGTACTTC	CASSYAGVYEQYF
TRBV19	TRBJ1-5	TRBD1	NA	TGTGCCAGTAGTATAGTGGGACAGGGTATTCAGCCCCAGCATTTT	CASSIVGQGIQPQHF
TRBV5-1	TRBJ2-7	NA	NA	TGCGCCAGCAGCCCGCTGGAGCTCCCCTACGAGCAGTACTTC	CASSPLELPYEQYF
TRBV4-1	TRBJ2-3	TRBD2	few	TGCGCCAGCAGCCATCTAGCGGAGGGCACAGATACGCAGTATTTT	CASSHLAEGTDTQYF
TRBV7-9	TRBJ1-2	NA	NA	TGTGCCAGCAGCTTGGACGGAGCTAACTATGGCTACACCTTC	CASSLDGANYGYTF
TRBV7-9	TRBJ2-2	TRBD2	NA	TGTGACAGCAGAACTACAGCGGGAGGCTCGAACACCGGGGAGCTGTTTTTT	CDSRTTAGGSNTGELFF
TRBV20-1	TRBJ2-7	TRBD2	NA	TGCAGTGCTAGAGCCACTAGCGGGACCGCTCCGTTTGGGTACGAGCAGTACTTC	CSARATSGTAPFGYEQYF
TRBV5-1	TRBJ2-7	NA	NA	TGCGCCAGCAGCTTGGAAACGGGGCTGTACGAGCAGTACTTC	CASSLETGLYEQYF
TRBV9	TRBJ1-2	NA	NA	TGTGCCAGCAGCGTAGCACAAAAATCTCCTCTTGGCTACACCTTC	CASSVAQKSPLGYTF
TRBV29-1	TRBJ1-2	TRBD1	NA	TGCAGCGCTGACGCGGTACAGGGGGAATATGGCTACACCTTC	CSADAVQGEYGYTF
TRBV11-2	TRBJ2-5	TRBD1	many	TGTGCCAGCAGCCCCGGGACAGTAATCCAAGAGACCCAGTACTTC	CASSPGTVIQETQYF
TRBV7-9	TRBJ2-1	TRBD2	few	TGTGCCAGCAGCCCTCCAGCGGGAGCCCACAATGAGCAGTTCTTC	CASSPPAGAHNEQFF
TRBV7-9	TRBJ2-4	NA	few	TGTGCCAGCAGCCGGACAGAGAAAAACATTCAGTACTTC	CASSRTEKNIQYF
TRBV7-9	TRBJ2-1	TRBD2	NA	TGTGCCAGCACCTGGGGGACTAGCGGGAGTAATGAGCAGTTCTTC	CASTWGTSGSNEQFF
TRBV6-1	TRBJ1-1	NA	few	TGTGCCAATCGGGACACAAGCGACACTGAAGCTTTCTTT	CANRDTSDTEAFF
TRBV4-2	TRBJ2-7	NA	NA	TGTGCCAGCAGCCAGGACGGACTCTACGAGCAGTACTTC	CASSQDGLYEQYF
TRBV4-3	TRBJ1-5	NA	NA	TGCGCCAGCAGCCAAGATTTTGATAGCAATCAGCCCCAGCATTTT	CASSQDFDSNQPQHF
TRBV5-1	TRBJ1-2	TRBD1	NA	TGCGCCAGCAGCTTGGAGCGCAGGGGGGACTATGGCTACACCTTC	CASSLERRGDYGYTF
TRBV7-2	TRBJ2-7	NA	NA	TGTGCCAGCAGCTTAGGTGGGGGCTACTCCTACGAGCAGTACTTC	CASSLGGGYSYEQYF